A single T cell receptor beta chain is shown here with its context. Its antigen is unidentified. Possible read error: a much larger clone is one base away. In germline, CDR1 is MNHEY, CDR2 SMNVEV (reference sequence). This CDR3 is built from 16 residues. This sample is part of a study of molecular identifiers for immune sequencing clone quantification. Broader study findings: Highly expanded clones may be undercounted when identical TCR molecules share barcodes.

Libraries for naive CD8 T cells, which were made from 20,000 to 1,000,000 sorted cells, drew on 10%, 30% or 50% of the RNA. As CD8+CD4-CCR7+CD45RA+ cells, naive CD8 T cells were sorted. Methods described previously were used for bulk TCR libraries, and listed TCR primers were applied. TCRdb re-called the PCR reads through MiXCR, storing one row per CDR3 protein. The repertoire holds over 60,000 distinct CDR3 sequences, with under 20% as singletons. Sequenced input: naive CD8+ T cells from blood, with Jurkat cell RNA spiked in. Subset indicated: FACS-sorted CD8+CD4-CCR7+CD45RA+ naive T cells. The chain combines TRBV27 with TRBJ2-1; 13 bases are a match to TRBD2. This TCR was sampled from a human donor in good health. Some libraries in this study had Jurkat cell RNA spiked in. The CDR3 spells CASNLTSGRAWYEQFF. In nucleotides, the CDR3 is TGTGCCAGCAATTTAACTAGCGGGAGGGCCTGGTATGAGCAGTTCTTC.